The rows below give T cell receptor beta chains drawn from one sample of a study of blood T cell repertoires in COVID-19. Assay used: immunoSEQ multiplex PCR; TCRdb lists only in-frame clones, some missing. Altogether tens of thousands of clones are present, about 89% being singletons, with the ten largest covering about 4.8%. Source material: peripheral blood. The receptors were gathered from a man in his fifties or sixties with COVID-19, enrolled during active disease. Both conserved end residues are part of each CDR3. D genes are given only for firm matches. Not every row has a clone size; where given, it reads once, few, many or a size class.

clone_size,d_call,v_call,j_call,cdr3_length,cdr3_nt,cdr3_aa
NA,NA,TRBV6-5,TRBJ2-5,12,TGTGCCAGCAGGAGAAGCCAAGAGACCCAGTACTTC,CASRRSQETQYF
NA,NA,TRBV28,TRBJ1-6,14,TGTGCCAGCAGTTTAGTGTCTCTAAGTTCACCCCTCCACTTT,CASSLVSLSSPLHF
NA,TRBD2,TRBV7-9,TRBJ2-1,15,TGTGCCAGCGTACCAACTAGCGACTCCTACAATGAGCAGTTCTTC,CASVPTSDSYNEQFF
NA,TRBD1,TRBV5-1,TRBJ1-5,14,TGCGCCAGCAGCTCGGACAGGGGGCAGCAGCCCCAGCATTTT,CASSSDRGQQPQHF
NA,TRBD2,TRBV10-3,TRBJ2-2,18,TGTGCCATCAGTGAGCGCGGGACTAGCGGGAGCGGAACCGGGGAGCTGTTTTTT,CAISERGTSGSGTGELFF
NA,TRBD1,TRBV6-6,TRBJ2-3,15,TGTGCCAGCAGTTACTCGACAGGGGGAGTAGATACGCAGTATTTT,CASSYSTGGVDTQYF
once,NA,TRBV27,TRBJ1-1,14,TGTGCCAGTAGGGGTTTAGACAGAAACACTGAAGCTTTCTTT,CASRGLDRNTEAFF
NA,NA,TRBV7-3,TRBJ2-7,14,TGTGCCAGCAGCCCCGGGGGTTCGGAGGACCAAAAGTACTTC,CASSPGGSEDQKYF
NA,NA,TRBV2,TRBJ1-6,15,TGTGCCAGCAGTGAAGGGCACCCGGGGGGTTCACCCCTCCACTTT,CASSEGHPGGSPLHF
NA,NA,TRBV7-3,TRBJ2-3,13,TGTGCCAGCTCGGCCACAAGCGCAGATACGCAGTATTTT,CASSATSADTQYF
NA,NA,TRBV6-5,TRBJ2-5,15,TGTGCCAGCAGTTACCGTGGGACAACGCAAGAGACCCAGTACTTC,CASSYRGTTQETQYF
NA,NA,TRBV30,TRBJ2-7,14,TGTGCCTTCTCAATTGGCGGGAACTCCTACGAGCAGTACTTC,CAFSIGGNSYEQYF
NA,TRBD2,TRBV29-1,TRBJ2-3,14,TGCAGCGTTGACAGGGCTAGCGGGACAGATACGCAGTATTTT,CSVDRASGTDTQYF
NA,NA,TRBV2,TRBJ1-2,13,TGTGCCAGCAGTGAAAGGAGAAACTATGGCTACACCTTC,CASSERRNYGYTF
NA,NA,TRBV6-5,TRBJ1-1,11,TGTGCCAGCAGTTACCAGGGCAAAGCTTTCTTT,CASSYQGKAFF
NA,TRBD2,TRBV7-3,TRBJ2-1,16,TGTGCCAGCAGCATGCTCATTGGGACTAGCGGCAATGAGCAGTTCTTC,CASSMLIGTSGNEQFF
NA,NA,TRBV5-1,TRBJ2-3,14,TGCGCCAGCAGCTTGGTTGAGGGAGCGGATACGCAGTATTTT,CASSLVEGADTQYF
once,NA,TRBV30,TRBJ2-3,14,TGTGCCTGGAGTGCCCTCGGAGGTGCAGATACGCAGTATTTT,CAWSALGGADTQYF
NA,TRBD2,TRBV30,TRBJ2-7,14,TGTGCCTGGAGTGCGGTGCTAGCGGGTAGTGAGCAGTACTTC,CAWSAVLAGSEQYF
NA,TRBD2,TRBV11-2,TRBJ2-2,15,TGTGCCAGCAGCTTAGGGACTAGCTCCACCGGGGAGCTGTTTTTT,CASSLGTSSTGELFF
NA,TRBD2,TRBV19,TRBJ2-7,14,TGTGCCAGTAGTAAGGCTAGCGGGAACCGCGAGCAGTACTTC,CASSKASGNREQYF
NA,NA,TRBV19,TRBJ1-2,14,TGTGCCAGTACCTCCCGACAGACTAACTATGGCTACACCTTC,CASTSRQTNYGYTF
few,NA,TRBV19,TRBJ1-4,16,TGTGCCAGTAGCCACGGACGGGAGGGTTCTAATGAAAAACTGTTTTTT,CASSHGREGSNEKLFF
NA,NA,TRBV19,TRBJ1-1,16,TGTGCCAGTAGTAAGAACACAGTCCCGACGAACACTGAAGCTTTCTTT,CASSKNTVPTNTEAFF
NA,NA,TRBV30,TRBJ2-7,14,TGTGCCTGGAGTTGGACCGGAGGGGGCGACGAGCAGTACTTC,CAWSWTGGGDEQYF
NA,TRBD1,TRBV30,TRBJ1-1,13,TGTGCCTGGGGACAGGGGATCGACACTGAAGCTTTCTTT,CAWGQGIDTEAFF
NA,TRBD2,TRBV27,TRBJ2-1,14,TGTGCCAGCTCCGAGGGACTAGCGGGCAATGAGCAGTTCTTC,CASSEGLAGNEQFF
NA,NA,TRBV3-1/TRBV3-2,TRBJ1-3,11,TGTGCCAGCAGCTCCTACAACACCATATATTTT,CASSSYNTIYF
NA,NA,TRBV11-2,TRBJ1-2,14,TGTGCCAGCAGCTTAAGGGGATCCAGTGGTGGCTACACCTTC,CASSLRGSSGGYTF
NA,TRBD2,TRBV3-1/TRBV3-2,TRBJ2-2,16,TGTGCCAGCAGCCTGGGGACTAGCGGGAACACCGGGGAGCTGTTTTTT,CASSLGTSGNTGELFF
NA,TRBD1,TRBV6-4,TRBJ2-7,14,TGTGCCAGCAGTAACGGGGACAGCTCCTACGAGCAGTACTTC,CASSNGDSSYEQYF
NA,TRBD2,TRBV19,TRBJ2-3,15,TGTGCCAGTAGTCTAGCGGGAGTCTTGTCAGATACGCAGTATTTT,CASSLAGVLSDTQYF
NA,NA,TRBV5-1,TRBJ1-3,13,TGCGCCAGCAGCTTGGACAGGTCCGGGACCATATATTTT,CASSLDRSGTIYF
NA,NA,TRBV5-4,TRBJ2-1,13,TGTGCCAGCAGGGTGGCGGGACGGAACGAGCAGTTCTTC,CASRVAGRNEQFF
NA,TRBD1,TRBV5-8,TRBJ2-5,17,TGTGCCAGCAGCCCTATGGGGACAGCCTACTTACAAGAGACCCAGTACTTC,CASSPMGTAYLQETQYF
NA,TRBD1,TRBV9,TRBJ1-2,15,TGTGCCAGCAGCGCAGGTAACAGGGGGCATTATGGCTACACCTTC,CASSAGNRGHYGYTF
NA,TRBD2,TRBV7-9,TRBJ2-7,16,TGTGCCAGCAGCTCCCCTCTAGCGGGACCTTCCTACGAGCAGTACTTC,CASSSPLAGPSYEQYF
once,NA,TRBV7-6,TRBJ2-7,17,TGTGCCAGCAGCCACCCTGGGGGGACTCCCAACTCCTACGAGCAGTACTTC,CASSHPGGTPNSYEQYF
NA,TRBD1,TRBV5-5,TRBJ1-2,14,TGTGCCAGCAGCAGTGGACAGGGAAGTAATGGCTACACCTTC,CASSSGQGSNGYTF
NA,TRBD1,TRBV12-3/TRBV12-4,TRBJ1-2,13,TGTGCCAGCAGTGGGACAGCTAACTATGGCTACACCTTC,CASSGTANYGYTF